Listed here are 27 T cell receptor beta chains from one sample, sequenced in a study of PD-1 blockade in classical Hodgkin lymphoma. Each patient's relapse followed autologous stem cell transplantation, and brentuximab vedotin exposure varied. This table comes from immunoSEQ multiplex PCR, and its TCRdb copy is limited to in-frame clones, with some not included. The top ten clones hold roughly a tenth of a sample with roughly 150,000 clones, approximately 72% of them seen once. The specimen was peripheral blood mononuclear cells (PBMCs), collected before the second cycle of nivolumab. Receptors were obtained from a human donor with classical Hodgkin lymphoma.

This chain uses TRBV6-6 with TRBJ1-1, with no clear D. The CDR3 has 15 amino acids. The V gene's germline CDR1 is MNHNY and CDR2 SVGAGI (reference sequence). With 2 bases removed from V and 0 bases from J, the gap between germline ends came to 10 bases. For the CDR3, the DNA is TGTGCCAGCAGTTACAGGACCAGGCTGAACACTGAAGCTTTCTTT. This sequence encodes CASSYRTRLNTEAFF.

This chain joins TRBV4-2 and TRBJ1-4; D uncertain. Germline CDR1 LGHNA, CDR2 YNFKEQ. Trimming shortened V by 5 bases and J by 5 bases, and 15 bases separated the two germline ends. This CDR3 spans 15 amino acids. The CDR3 sequence: CASSLRTDRNEKLFF. DNA of the CDR3: TGTGCCAGCAGCTTGCGGACGGACCGGAATGAAAAACTGTTTTTT.

This chain connects TRBV29-1 to TRBJ2-7; the D is unclear. There are 12 residues in the CDR3. From germline, CDR1 is SQVTM and CDR2 ANQGSEA. Trimming took 1 base from V and 1 from J, leaving 5 bases between them. CDR3 nucleotides: TGCAGCGTTGAAGGGCAGTCCTACGAGCAGTACTTC. It specifies CSVEGQSYEQYF.

The chain carries TRBV6-5 and TRBJ2-1, with TRBD1 matching over 7 bases. This CDR3 is built from 13 residues. Germline V CDR1 and CDR2: MNHEY, SVGAGI. The junction had 3 bases not matched to a gene; V was cut back by 5 bases and J by 5 bases. The CDR3 region is CASSPGTDNEQFF. As DNA, the CDR3 is TGTGCCAGCAGTCCCGGGACAGACAATGAGCAGTTCTTC.

This chain links TRBV19 with TRBJ1-1; TRBD1 matches at 7 bases. V lost 7 bases, J lost 4 bases, and 12 bases stayed unmatched. Germline CDR1 and CDR2: LNHDA and SQIVND (reference sequence). This CDR3 spans 15 amino acids. The CDR3 loop reads CASISTGQPATEAFF. CDR3 bases: TGTGCCAGTATCAGTACGGGACAGCCTGCCACTGAAGCTTTCTTT.

This clone came up once. Other nucleotide sequences from this sample produce the same CDR3. CDR3 nucleotides: TGCGCCAGCAGTCCAGGTCCCTCTGGGGCCAACGTCCTGACTTTC. It specifies CASSPGPSGANVLTF. V gene TRBV5-1 combines with J gene TRBJ2-6; the D is unclear. The germline CDR1 and CDR2 sequences are SGHRS and YFSETQ. The CDR3 runs to 15 residues. Trimming took 5 bases from V and 0 from J, leaving 9 bases between them. The variable domain in full, with the rest retrieved from reference TRBV5-1 and TRBJ2-6, is KAGVTQTPRYLIKTRGQQVTLSCSPISGHRSVSWYQQTPGQGLQFLFEYFSETQRNKGNFPGRFSGRQFSNSRSEMNVSTLELGDSALYLCASSPGPSGANVLTFGAGSRLTVL.

This clone turned up a few times. The chain recombines TRBV19 with TRBJ2-2; D unclear. CDR3 size: 14 residues. The V end was cut by 8 bases, the J end by 2 bases, with 12 bases between. CDR1 and CDR2 (germline): LNHDA, SQIVND (reference sequence). CDR3 bases: TGTGCCAGTGAAGCTAGAGGCAACACCGGGGAGCTGTTTTTT. Protein sequence: CASEARGNTGELFF.

The V and J genes are TRBV6-6 and TRBJ1-5; TRBD1 matches 7 bases. CDR1 is MNHNY and CDR2 is SVGAGI in the germline V gene (reference sequence). Losses at the gene ends were 7 bases for V and 1 base for J; bases not matched to a gene: 4. This CDR3 has 14 amino acids. CDR3 sequence: CASKGGVSNQPQHF. The CDR3 DNA reads as TGTGCCAGCAAAGGGGGCGTCAGCAATCAGCCCCAGCATTTT.

V usage is TRBV5-1 and J usage is TRBJ2-5, with TRBD2 matching over 8 bases. The CDR3 has 13 amino acids. V was clipped by 7 bases and J by 5 bases; unmatched bases: 7. CDR1 is SGHRS and CDR2 is YFSETQ in the germline V gene. The CDR3 coding sequence is TGCGCCAGCTTCCAAGCGGGAGCGGAGACCCAGTACTTC. Amino acid sequence: CASFQAGAETQYF.

The chain recombines TRBV18 with TRBJ2-7; weak D call: TRBD1 (6 bases). Looked up from germline, CDR1 is KGHSH and CDR2 is LQKENI. CDR3 length: 16 residues. Trimming shortened V by 1 base and J by 5 bases, and 18 bases separated the two germline ends. As DNA, the CDR3 is TGTGCCAGCTCACCACAGTGGGACACCAAGGGGGACGAGCAGTACTTC. Translated: CASSPQWDTKGDEQYF. Combining the CDR3 with reference TRBV18 and TRBJ2-7 gives the whole variable domain NAGVMQNPRHLVRRRGQEARLRCSPMKGHSHVYWYRQLPEEGLKFMVYLQKENIIDESGMPKERFSAEFPKEGPSILRIQQVVRGDSAAYFCASSPQWDTKGDEQYFGPGTRLTVT.

Here the CDR3 reads CASSETSGPYNEQFF. The DNA of the CDR3 is TGTGCCAGCAGTGAAACTAGCGGGCCTTACAATGAGCAGTTCTTC. This chain joins TRBV25-1 and TRBJ2-1, with TRBD2 matching 9 bases. Germline V gives CDR1 MGHDK, CDR2 SYGVNS. V was clipped by 2 bases and J by 4 bases; unmatched bases: 3. The CDR3 is 15 residues long.

This sequence joins TRBV19 and TRBJ2-3; no definite D call. Trimming pared 6 bases from V and 2 bases from J, leaving 18 bases between. This CDR3 is 16 amino acids long. Germline loops: CDR1 LNHDA, CDR2 SQIVND (reference sequence). CDR3 sequence reads: CASSDPTRDPTDTQYF. CDR3 DNA: TGTGCCAGTAGCGATCCAACCCGAGACCCCACAGATACGCAGTATTTT.

The chain joins TRBV6-1 to TRBJ2-5; D is undetermined. From germline, CDR1 is MNHNS and CDR2 SASEGT. The germline V and J ends were trimmed by 2 bases and 1 base, with 5 bases remaining between them. This CDR3 has 13 amino acids. As DNA, the CDR3 is TGTGCCAGCAGTGAAATCGGCCAAGAGACCCAGTACTTC. It translates to CASSEIGQETQYF.

The chain recombines TRBV6-5 with TRBJ2-5; D is possibly TRBD1 or TRBD2 (5 bases each). The V gene's germline CDR1 is MNHEY and CDR2 SVGAGI. This CDR3 region has 15 residues. Trimming removed 4 bases at V and 4 bases at J, with 16 bases between. CDR3 nucleotides: TGTGCCAGCAGTTCGACAGCGGTAACATCAGAGACCCAGTACTTC. As protein: CASSSTAVTSETQYF.

The chain employs TRBV18 and TRBJ2-6; D remains ambiguous. The CDR3 contains 15 residues. The germline gives CDR1 KGHSH, CDR2 LQKENI. Trimming removed 4 bases from V and 2 bases from J, with 9 bases in between. The CDR3 bases are TGTGCCAGCTCACTTAGTAGGGCTGGGGCCAACGTCCTGACTTTC. Encoded protein: CASSLSRAGANVLTF.

This rearrangement joins TRBV19 to TRBJ2-5, with D uncertain. The germline gives CDR1 LNHDA, CDR2 SQIVND (reference sequence). The V and J ends lost 6 bases and 5 bases respectively, with 7 bases between them. This CDR3 region has 11 residues. In DNA form, the CDR3 reads TGTGCCAGTAGAAATCGGGAGACCCAGTACTTC. Its protein is CASRNRETQYF.

This clone was seen a few times. The CDR3 is CASSVRGDSPLHF. The CDR3 DNA reads as TGTGCCAGCAGCGTCAGGGGGGATTCACCCCTCCACTTT. The V gene is TRBV9, the J gene TRBJ1-6; 7 bases line up with TRBD1. CDR1 SGDLS and CDR2 YYNGEE come from the germline V gene. V shed 2 bases, J shed 8 bases, and the junction held 1 base outside the gene matches. CDR3 size: 13 residues.

The chain recombines TRBV14 with TRBJ2-6; possibly TRBD1 for D (5 bases). The CDR3 has 15 residues. Germline loops: CDR1 SGHDN, CDR2 FVKESK. V was clipped by 4 bases and J by 0 bases, with 7 bases between them. The chain's CDR3 is CASSRQYSGANVLTF. CDR3 coding DNA: TGTGCCAGCAGCCGACAGTACTCTGGGGCCAACGTCCTGACTTTC.

The chain uses TRBV9 and TRBJ2-7; TRBD1 agrees at 8 bases. There are 15 residues in the CDR3. Trimming cost V 4 bases and J 4 bases; bases outside gene matches: 10. Germline V gene sequence: CDR1 SGDLS, CDR2 YYNGEE. The CDR3 DNA sequence: TGTGCCAGCAGCCCGAACGGACAGGGTGTTTACGAGCAGTACTTC. This encodes CASSPNGQGVYEQYF.

This sequence joins TRBV7-9 and TRBJ1-1; D uncertain. The CDR3 contains 15 residues. Germline V gene lookup returns CDR1 SEHNR and CDR2 FQNEAQ (reference sequence). V dropped 1 base and J dropped 2 bases, with 11 bases sitting between them. The CDR3 DNA sequence: TGTGCCAGCAGCTTAGGGGCACCTGAAAACACTGAAGCTTTCTTT. Translating gives CASSLGAPENTEAFF.

This chain connects TRBV13 to TRBJ2-3; 7 nucleotides match TRBD1. The V gene end was trimmed by 5 bases and the J gene end by 0 bases; junction bases not matched to a gene: 11. Looked up from germline, CDR1 is PRHDT and CDR2 is FYEKMQ (reference sequence). CDR3 length: 17 amino acids. CDR3 nucleotides: TGTGCCAGCAGCCTGGGACAGCTAGTCTCTAGCACAGATACGCAGTATTTT. Translating gives CASSLGQLVSSTDTQYF.

The chain carries TRBV7-8 and TRBJ2-1; D may be TRBD2 (6 bases). V gave up 2 bases and J gave up 0 bases, with 8 bases separating them. Germline CDR1 is SGHVS and CDR2 is FQNEAQ. CDR3 length: 15 residues. CDR3 nucleotides: TGTGCCAGCAGCTTACGGGAGAGCTCCTACAATGAGCAGTTCTTC. It encodes CASSLRESSYNEQFF.

The chain couples TRBV10-2 to TRBJ1-2; 7 bases line up with TRBD1. Unmatched junction bases numbered 14, after V lost 3 bases and J lost 4 bases. The germline V gene encodes CDR1 WSHSY and CDR2 SAAADI. The CDR3 runs 17 residues. The CDR3 DNA follows: TGCGCCAGCAGTGAAAGGACAGGTGAAGACACAACCTATGGCTACACCTTC. Residues: CASSERTGEDTTYGYTF.

This chain joins TRBV11-2 and TRBJ2-3; 7 bases line up with TRBD2. Germline CDR1 SGHAT, CDR2 FQNNGV. The CDR3 totals 14 residues. The V and J ends lost 5 bases and 4 bases, in that order; junction bases with no gene match: 6. CDR3 DNA sequence: TGTGCCAGCAGCCCGGGACTAACGGCAGATACGCAGTATTTT. Its translation is CASSPGLTADTQYF.

The chain has TRBV2 and TRBJ1-1, with D possibly being TRBD1 (6 bases). The CDR3 is made up of 12 amino acids. V lost 8 bases and J lost 1, with 8 bases in between. Germline loops: CDR1 SNHLY, CDR2 FYNNEI. CDR3: CASHRANTEAFF. The CDR3 nucleotides are TGTGCCAGCCACAGGGCGAACACTGAAGCTTTCTTT.

The chain couples TRBV20-1 to TRBJ2-3; the D is unclear. V was pared by 7 bases and J by 0 bases, with 5 bases between. The CDR3 extends over 11 amino acids. Germline CDR1 DFQATT, CDR2 SNEGSKA (reference sequence). The CDR3 here is CSVSSTDTQYF. The CDR3 nucleotides read TGCAGTGTCTCGAGCACAGATACGCAGTATTTT.

V usage is TRBV6-5 and J usage is TRBJ1-2; 7 bases line up with TRBD1. J was trimmed by 4 bases and V by 7 bases; bases with no gene match: 3. CDR1 MNHEY and CDR2 SVGAGI come from the germline V gene. This CDR3 comprises 12 residues. CDR3 nucleotides: TGTGCCAGCACCCAGGGGGGCTATGGCTACACCTTC. Translation: CASTQGGYGYTF.